The T cell receptor (beta chain) under discussion was sequenced for a study of OX40 agonist ivuxolimab in advanced cancers. Study context: Patients were dosed with the agonistic anti-OX40 (CD134) antibody ivuxolimab. Cohort: 80% to 85% men, mean age around 61, aged roughly 23 to 79. Administration of intravenous ivuxolimab to patients occurred every 2 weeks at 0.01 to 10 mg/kg. Overall study findings and caveats: On average, a greater number of expanded clones characterised CD8+ T cells relative to CD4+.

Data came from immunoSEQ multiplex PCR; TCRdb stores just in-frame clones and leaves some out. This table holds tens of thousands of clones, 75% to 90% found once. This clone was seen a single time. What it recognizes is unknown. The sequencing used CD4+ or CD8+ T cells sorted from blood, collected in a trial of the OX40 agonist ivuxolimab. This TCR was recovered from an adult with an advanced solid tumor such as melanoma, head and neck, liver or kidney cancer.

This CDR3 is CASSRDSGNTIYF. The CDR3 bases are TGTGCCAGCAGTCGTGACTCTGGAAACACCATATATTTT. The V gene is TRBV2, the J gene TRBJ1-3; D gene ambiguous. This CDR3 is built from 13 residues. The V gene lost 5 bases and the J gene lost 0 bases, with 5 bases spanning the gap. Per the germline V gene, CDR1 is SNHLY and CDR2 is FYNNEI.